Listed below are T cell receptor beta chains from one sample, sequenced in a study of cytomegalovirus exposure and HLA in healthy donors. The method was immunoSEQ multiplex PCR; TCRdb's version includes in-frame clones alone and lacks a portion of them. The profile shows roughly 120,000 clones, 60% to 80% of them singletons. Input material: PBMCs. These TCRs come from a man aged 50 or older in good health and CMV-seropositive. CDR3s include the opening cysteine and the closing phenylalanine or tryptophan. Fields, in order: clone size, D gene, V gene, CDR3 protein. The D gene is left open where the match is weak. Clone size is given for some rows only: seen once, a few or many times, or a class if the clone is expanded.

clone_size: few; d_call: .; v_call: TRBV5-1; cdr3_aa: CASSLPGDYGYTF
clone_size: .; d_call: .; v_call: TRBV2; cdr3_aa: CASSNTGITNTGELFF
clone_size: .; d_call: .; v_call: TRBV10-3; cdr3_aa: CAISDGGGTGSQPQHF
clone_size: .; d_call: .; v_call: TRBV4-1; cdr3_aa: CASSLQPTDQPNTGELFF
clone_size: .; d_call: .; v_call: TRBV5-5; cdr3_aa: CASSLAVGGRGQPQHF
clone_size: once; d_call: TRBD2; v_call: TRBV5-1; cdr3_aa: CASSQTSGPYEQYF
clone_size: few; d_call: .; v_call: TRBV10-3; cdr3_aa: CAIRVGVTTEAFF
clone_size: .; d_call: .; v_call: TRBV6-1; cdr3_aa: CASRTESSYNEQFF
clone_size: .; d_call: .; v_call: TRBV28; cdr3_aa: CASNEGNQPQHF
clone_size: once; d_call: .; v_call: TRBV30; cdr3_aa: CAWSVGLGNQPQHF
clone_size: .; d_call: TRBD2; v_call: TRBV5-1; cdr3_aa: CASSLNGLAGLQETQYF
clone_size: few; d_call: TRBD2; v_call: TRBV19; cdr3_aa: CASSPGTSGRGEQFF
clone_size: .; d_call: TRBD2; v_call: TRBV9; cdr3_aa: CASSGDSGTSYEQYF
clone_size: few; d_call: TRBD1; v_call: TRBV5-1; cdr3_aa: CASRAGTGSSYEQYF
clone_size: .; d_call: .; v_call: TRBV5-1; cdr3_aa: CASSAGDNSPLHF
clone_size: .; d_call: .; v_call: TRBV7-6; cdr3_aa: CASSLESLDRNTEAFF
clone_size: .; d_call: .; v_call: TRBV5-6; cdr3_aa: CASSLRTVNNSPLHF
clone_size: .; d_call: TRBD2; v_call: TRBV10-2; cdr3_aa: CASSVDSGSSYEQYF
clone_size: .; d_call: TRBD2; v_call: TRBV5-4; cdr3_aa: CASGRTSGSGMDTQYF
clone_size: .; d_call: TRBD1; v_call: TRBV5-6; cdr3_aa: CASSFVPGQLNTEAFF
clone_size: .; d_call: .; v_call: TRBV5-4; cdr3_aa: CASSLDQGSIYEQYF
clone_size: .; d_call: .; v_call: TRBV30; cdr3_aa: CAWSPQGTSLKNIQYF
clone_size: once; d_call: TRBD1; v_call: TRBV15; cdr3_aa: CATSRGGQSNSPLHF
clone_size: few; d_call: TRBD1; v_call: TRBV30; cdr3_aa: CAWSMAAGGQPQHF
clone_size: .; d_call: TRBD1; v_call: TRBV10-2; cdr3_aa: CATQGQGGTEAFF
clone_size: .; d_call: TRBD1; v_call: TRBV6-1; cdr3_aa: CASSSGQGGNTIYF
clone_size: .; d_call: .; v_call: TRBV12-1; cdr3_aa: CASSFRGVRQPQHF
clone_size: .; d_call: TRBD1; v_call: TRBV9; cdr3_aa: CASTQGTAENQPQHF
clone_size: .; d_call: .; v_call: TRBV11-2; cdr3_aa: CASVEGPNTGELFF
clone_size: .; d_call: TRBD1; v_call: TRBV27; cdr3_aa: CASRRQGDSTEAFF
clone_size: .; d_call: .; v_call: TRBV7-2; cdr3_aa: CASSLLASTQYF
clone_size: .; d_call: .; v_call: TRBV30; cdr3_aa: CAWSVYSSGANVLTF
clone_size: .; d_call: TRBD1; v_call: TRBV7-2; cdr3_aa: CASSLGLQGASGTEAFF
clone_size: .; d_call: .; v_call: TRBV5-4; cdr3_aa: CASSLGINQPQHF
clone_size: .; d_call: .; v_call: TRBV6-5; cdr3_aa: CASSRTPGASYEQYF
clone_size: .; d_call: .; v_call: TRBV21-1; cdr3_aa: CASRTLSSTDTQYF
clone_size: .; d_call: TRBD1; v_call: TRBV25-1; cdr3_aa: CASSVVDRVGTEAFF
clone_size: .; d_call: TRBD2; v_call: TRBV2; cdr3_aa: CASSDGTSGRTYEQYF
clone_size: .; d_call: TRBD1; v_call: TRBV27; cdr3_aa: CASNSRTGVSSDQPQHF
clone_size: .; d_call: .; v_call: TRBV9; cdr3_aa: CASSPGQGEAFF
clone_size: .; d_call: .; v_call: TRBV28; cdr3_aa: CASSFTGRLGYTF
clone_size: .; d_call: .; v_call: TRBV4-3; cdr3_aa: CASSQDRGQPQHF
clone_size: .; d_call: TRBD1; v_call: TRBV7-2; cdr3_aa: CASSTRTGALGDEQYF
clone_size: once; d_call: .; v_call: TRBV27; cdr3_aa: CASSPQGSGYTF
clone_size: .; d_call: .; v_call: TRBV6-4; cdr3_aa: CASSEHRGGNYGYTF
clone_size: .; d_call: .; v_call: TRBV13; cdr3_aa: CASSSSSYEQYF
clone_size: .; d_call: .; v_call: TRBV9; cdr3_aa: CASSFRPGTEAFF
clone_size: once; d_call: TRBD1; v_call: TRBV5-6; cdr3_aa: CASSSRDRASYRETQYF
clone_size: .; d_call: .; v_call: TRBV27; cdr3_aa: CASQRMNNEQFF
clone_size: .; d_call: TRBD1; v_call: TRBV10-3; cdr3_aa: CAISEADRGPYEQYF